This TCR beta chain emerged from a study of cytomegalovirus exposure and HLA in healthy donors. Germline assignment: CDR1 LNHDA and CDR2 SQIVND (reference sequence). The CDR3 covers 15 residues. Trimming took 3 bases from V and 2 from J, leaving 11 bases between them. In the PCR, 60 Vbeta and 13 Jbeta primers were used. Clones were sequenced by immunoSEQ multiplex PCR, and TCRdb holds only the in-frame ones, with some missing. In the table there are some 120,000 clones, 15% to 19% of which are singletons. Study-wide results and caveats: Common viral pathogens seemed, in a later analysis, to connect with several of the most significant clusters. For most TCR sequences rarity was the rule, although some public TCRs occurred in many donors. With later analysis, a missense DCLRE1C variant became linked to TCR beta V- and J-gene trimming.

This clone showed up just a few times. The antigen is unknown. This receptor was taken from a woman aged 18 to 35 in good health and CMV-seronegative. The chain uses TRBV19 and TRBJ2-1; D is possibly TRBD1 (5 bases). Sequencing was done on a sample of PBMCs. Here the CDR3 reads CASSIVRTPYNEQFF. In nucleotides, the CDR3 is TGTGCCAGTAGTATCGTGAGGACACCCTACAATGAGCAGTTCTTC.